These 10 T cell receptor beta chains originate from one sample sequenced in a study of T-cell memory formation after mild COVID-19 (dated by TCRdb to the early 2020s). Library preparation employed 5' RACE. Sequencing took place on an Illumina NovaSeq 6000. Using fastp trimming at Q25 and MiXCR clonotype assembly, TCRdb reanalyzed the public sequencing data and kept in-frame beta chains. Each CDR3 protein gets just one entry, which takes the most common genes and DNA from the rows behind it. The sample yields about 250,000 distinct CDR3 sequences; about 16% were counted once. The ten largest account for 2.1% of the sample. Material for sequencing was PBMCs or a T cell subset sorted from them (not recorded which). These receptors were taken from an adult woman who had mild COVID-19 (a few samples of this study predate the infection). The sample titles of this study are shuffled in the database, so cell type and time point are left out; the donor was told from shared clones.

The chain couples TRBV7-7 to TRBJ2-7, with 7 bases fitting TRBD1. The germline V gene encodes CDR1 SSHAT and CDR2 FNYEAQ (reference sequence). The CDR3 runs to 12 residues. J lost 6 bases, V lost 5 bases, and 4 bases had no gene match. The CDR3 loop reads CASSPGGPEQYF. The CDR3 DNA reads TGTGCCAGCAGCCCAGGGGGTCCCGAGCAGTACTTC.

This clonotype was detected only a few times. The V gene is TRBV7-9, the J gene TRBJ2-1; unclear D gene. The V gene's germline CDR1 is SEHNR and CDR2 FQNEAQ (reference sequence). The V and J ends lost 1 base and 9 bases respectively, with 10 bases between them. The CDR3 runs 13 residues. CDR3 in DNA: TGTGCCAGCAGCTTAGTCGCGGTCGGTGAGCAGTTCTTC. It specifies CASSLVAVGEQFF.

This clonotype was counted a few times. This chain links TRBV5-1 with TRBJ1-3, with D unresolved. The CDR3 is made up of 15 amino acids. The V and J ends lost 0 bases and 1 base respectively, with 8 bases between them. The germline gives CDR1 SGHRS, CDR2 YFSETQ. CDR3 region: CASSLALGSGNTIYF. The CDR3, as DNA: TGCGCCAGCAGCTTGGCTCTGGGGTCTGGAAACACCATATATTTT.

This clonotype has a count of ten or more. V is TRBV5-1 and J is TRBJ2-3; 7 bases are shared with TRBD2. The V gene end was trimmed by 0 bases and the J gene end by 1 base; junction bases not matched to a gene: 2. The CDR3 has 15 residues. The germline gives CDR1 SGHRS, CDR2 YFSETQ. The CDR3 reads CASSLDAGGTDTQYF. The CDR3, as DNA: TGCGCCAGCAGCTTGGATGCGGGGGGCACAGATACGCAGTATTTT.

This clonotype was detected ten times or more. The V call is TRBV7-2, the J call TRBJ2-1, with TRBD2 matching over 11 bases. Trimming at V came to 5 bases and at J to 9 bases, leaving 15 bases not matched to a gene. The length of the CDR3 is 17 residues. Germline V gene sequence: CDR1 SGHTA, CDR2 FQGNSA. In DNA form, the CDR3 reads TGTGCCAGCAGCCCCGGGGGGCCTAGCGGGAGGCGAGGTGAGCAGTTCTTC. Protein product: CASSPGGPSGRRGEQFF.

Turning to this clonotype: At one end, the junction sequence differs from germline, possibly due to a read error. The gene calls are TRBV12-3 or TRBV12-4 and TRBJ2-1; 8 nucleotides match TRBD1. This CDR3 is built from 15 residues. The CDR3 sequence is CASRSSGGYYNEQLF. The CDR3 DNA reads as TGTGCCAGCAGGTCCTCAGGGGGCTACTACAATGAGCAGCTCTTC.

This clonotype was seen more than once but under ten times. The chain carries TRBV7-9 and TRBJ1-1; D uncertain. V shed 3 bases and J shed 11 bases, with 13 bases lying between them. There are 12 residues in the CDR3. The germline V gene encodes CDR1 SEHNR and CDR2 FQNEAQ (reference sequence). The CDR3 DNA reads as TGTGCCAGCAGCTTCTCCCCGGAGGGTGCTTTCTTT. This gives the protein CASSFSPEGAFF.

This clonotype was counted a few times. This chain links TRBV24-1 with TRBJ2-7, with a weak D call TRBD1 (7 bases). Germline V gene lookup returns CDR1 KGHDR and CDR2 SFDVKD. The CDR3 spans 13 residues. V dropped 4 bases and J dropped 7 bases, with 13 bases sitting between them. The CDR3 loop is CATSETGTWEQYF. In DNA form, the CDR3 reads TGTGCCACCAGTGAGACAGGGACTTGGGAGCAGTACTTC.

In this sample, this clonotype turned up a few times. V usage is TRBV12-3 or TRBV12-4 and J usage is TRBJ1-3; TRBD1 might be the D (5 bases). CDR3 length: 17 residues. Trimming took 3 bases from V and 0 from J, leaving 15 bases between them. CDR3 in amino acids: CASSFGFDSNSGNTIYF. CDR3 nucleotide sequence: TGTGCCAGCAGTTTTGGTTTCGACAGCAACTCTGGAAACACCATATATTTT.

This clonotype turned up a few times. This rearrangement joins TRBV5-1 to TRBJ2-1, with 11 bases identical to TRBD2. The V and J ends lost 2 bases and 4 bases, in that order; junction bases with no gene match: 8. Germline assignment: CDR1 SGHRS and CDR2 YFSETQ. The CDR3 extends over 17 amino acids. The CDR3 DNA sequence: TGCGCCAGCAGCTTATACGGGACTAGCGGACTGTACAATGAGCAGTTCTTC. Its translation is CASSLYGTSGLYNEQFF.